A single sample gave rise to the 9 T cell receptor beta chains below, sequenced in a study of T cells in narcolepsy. Produced via immunoSEQ multiplex PCR; TCRdb's table is partial and in-frame only. The sample consists of around 42,000 clones, around 89% of them appearing once. Source material: CD45RA- memory CD4+ T cells from PBMCs. These TCRs come from a human donor with narcolepsy.

V gene TRBV11-3 combines with J gene TRBJ2-7; D possibly corresponds to TRBD2 (6 bases). The V and J ends lost 1 base and 3 bases respectively, with 10 bases between them. Per germline, CDR1 SGHNT and CDR2 YENEEA. The CDR3 length is 14 residues. The DNA of the CDR3 is TGTGCCAGCAGCTTAGTGGGGGAGGTCTACGAGCAGTACTTC. Amino acids: CASSLVGEVYEQYF.

This clone was recorded once. The chain carries TRBV9 and TRBJ2-2; 7 bases agree with TRBD2. V gave up 3 bases and J gave up 6 bases; unmatched junction bases: 5. Germline lookup yields CDR1 SGDLS and CDR2 YYNGEE. The CDR3 spans 14 residues. CDR3 protein: CASSETSSAGELFF. CDR3 sequence (DNA): TGTGCCAGCAGCGAGACTAGCAGCGCCGGGGAGCTGTTTTTT.

This sequence joins TRBV7-2 and TRBJ2-4, with D possibly being TRBD1 (6 bases). The CDR3 has 16 amino acids. Germline assignment: CDR1 SGHTA and CDR2 FQGNSA. The V and J ends lost 1 base and 7 bases respectively, with 17 bases between them. The CDR3 sequence: CASSLVQGIAANIQYF. In DNA form, the CDR3 reads TGTGCCAGCAGCTTAGTCCAGGGGATAGCCGCGAACATTCAGTACTTC.

The chain is built from TRBV7-2 and TRBJ2-2; D is undetermined. The CDR3 runs 13 residues. Per the germline V gene, CDR1 is SGHTA and CDR2 is FQGNSA. V lost 5 bases and J lost 4, with 8 bases in between. The CDR3 nucleotides are TGTGCCAGCAGCCCTATCCTCACCGGGGAGCTGTTTTTT. It translates to CASSPILTGELFF. Full variable domain (rest looked up from reference TRBV7-2 and TRBJ2-2): GAGVSQSPSNKVTEKGKDVELRCDPISGHTALYWYRQSLGQGLEFLIYFQGNSAPDKSGLPSDRFSAERTGGSVSTLTIQRTQQEDSAVYLCASSPILTGELFFGEGSRLTVL.

V usage is TRBV4-3 and J usage is TRBJ1-5; D possibly corresponds to TRBD1 (6 bases). CDR3 length equals 16 residues. Germline V gene sequence: CDR1 LGHNA, CDR2 YSLEER. Deletions cut 0 bases from V and 6 bases from J, with 15 bases between. CDR3 region: CASSQDRIGGGQPQHF. CDR3 bases: TGCGCCAGCAGCCAAGACCGAATAGGAGGGGGTCAGCCCCAGCATTTT.

The chain recombines TRBV9 with TRBJ2-7; 16 bases match TRBD2. Germline V gives CDR1 SGDLS, CDR2 YYNGEE. V lost 9 bases to trimming and J lost 2 bases; unmatched junction nucleotides: 11. The CDR3 totals 17 residues. CDR3 nucleotide sequence: TGTGCCATAGGGACTAGCGGGAGGGCCAGGCCAACCTACGAGCAGTACTTC. Its translation: CAIGTSGRARPTYEQYF.

The J gene is TRBJ2-3, the V gene TRBV2; 7 nucleotides match TRBD2. The CDR3 sequence is 14 residues long. CDR1 and CDR2 from the germline V gene are SNHLY and FYNNEI. The J segment lost 4 bases and the V segment lost 7 bases, leaving 8 bases of the junction unmatched. The CDR3 bases are TGTGCCAGCATCCGGGGCGGGGGTGCAGATACGCAGTATTTT. This sequence encodes CASIRGGGADTQYF.

V and J are TRBV29-1 and TRBJ2-2; a weak D match, TRBD2 (6 bases). The germline V gene encodes CDR1 SQVTM and CDR2 ANQGSEA. The CDR3 totals 14 residues. Trimming took off 6 bases at V and 7 bases at J, with 18 bases between the two ends. The CDR3, as DNA: TGCAGCGTCTCACGAAGGGGAGGTGGCGGGGAGCTGTTTTTT. Translating gives CSVSRRGGGGELFF.

The V and J genes are TRBV4-3 and TRBJ2-2; TRBD2 might be the D (5 bases). Germline loops: CDR1 LGHNA, CDR2 YSLEER. The CDR3 is made up of 15 amino acids. Trimming took off 6 bases at V and 2 bases at J, with 13 bases between the two ends. The DNA of the CDR3 is TGCGCCAGCAGTTCCCGCCTAGCCAACACCGGGGAGCTGTTTTTT. As protein: CASSSRLANTGELFF.